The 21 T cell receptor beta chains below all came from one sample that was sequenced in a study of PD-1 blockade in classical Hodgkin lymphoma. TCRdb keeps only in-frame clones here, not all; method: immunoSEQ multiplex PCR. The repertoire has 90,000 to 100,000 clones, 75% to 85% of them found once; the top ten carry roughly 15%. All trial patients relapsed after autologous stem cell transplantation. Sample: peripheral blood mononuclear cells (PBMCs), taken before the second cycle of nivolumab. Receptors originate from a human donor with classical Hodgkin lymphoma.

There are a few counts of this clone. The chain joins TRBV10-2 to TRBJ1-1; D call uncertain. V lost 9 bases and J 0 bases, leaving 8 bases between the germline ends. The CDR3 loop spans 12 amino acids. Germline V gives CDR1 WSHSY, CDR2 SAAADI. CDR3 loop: CASADLNTEAFF. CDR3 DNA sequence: TGCGCCAGTGCAGATCTGAACACTGAAGCTTTCTTT.

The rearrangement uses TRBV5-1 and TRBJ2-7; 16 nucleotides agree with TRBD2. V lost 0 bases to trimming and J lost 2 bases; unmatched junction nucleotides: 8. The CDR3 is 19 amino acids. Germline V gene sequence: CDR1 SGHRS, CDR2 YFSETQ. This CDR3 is CASSLGGGGTSGRAYEQYF. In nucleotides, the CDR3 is TGCGCCAGCAGCTTGGGGGGCGGTGGGACTAGCGGGAGGGCCTACGAGCAGTACTTC. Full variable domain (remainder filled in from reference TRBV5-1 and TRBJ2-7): KAGVTQTPRYLIKTRGQQVTLSCSPISGHRSVSWYQQTPGQGLQFLFEYFSETQRNKGNFPGRFSGRQFSNSRSEMNVSTLELGDSALYLCASSLGGGGTSGRAYEQYFGPGTRLTVT.

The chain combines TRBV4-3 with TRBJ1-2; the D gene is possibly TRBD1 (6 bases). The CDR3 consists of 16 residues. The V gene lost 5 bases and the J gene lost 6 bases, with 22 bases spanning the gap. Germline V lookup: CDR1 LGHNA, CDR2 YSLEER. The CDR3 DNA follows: TGCGCCAGCAGCGCCCAGAGGACAGCCAACTTCCATGGCTACACCTTC. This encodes CASSAQRTANFHGYTF.

The CDR3 region has the DNA TGTGCCAGCAAGCTAGCGGGAGGACCCACAGATACGCAGTATTTT. It is translated as CASKLAGGPTDTQYF. This chain joins TRBV5-8 and TRBJ2-3; 11 nucleotides agree with TRBD2. V lost 6 bases, J lost 2 bases, and 5 bases stayed unmatched. The germline gives CDR1 SGHTS, CDR2 YDEGEE. This CDR3 spans 15 amino acids. The entire variable domain, with the rest obtained from reference TRBV5-8 and TRBJ2-3, is as follows: EAGVTQSPTHLIKTRGQQATLRCSPISGHTSVYWYQQALGLGLQFLLWYDEGEERNRGNFPPRFSGRQFPNYSSELNVNALELEDSALYLCASKLAGGPTDTQYFGPGTRLTVL.

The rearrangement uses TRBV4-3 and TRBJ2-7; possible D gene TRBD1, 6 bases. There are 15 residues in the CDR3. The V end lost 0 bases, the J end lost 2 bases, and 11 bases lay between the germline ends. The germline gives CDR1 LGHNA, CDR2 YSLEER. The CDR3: CASSQDPHRAYEQYF. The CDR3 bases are TGCGCCAGCAGCCAAGACCCCCACAGGGCCTACGAGCAGTACTTC.

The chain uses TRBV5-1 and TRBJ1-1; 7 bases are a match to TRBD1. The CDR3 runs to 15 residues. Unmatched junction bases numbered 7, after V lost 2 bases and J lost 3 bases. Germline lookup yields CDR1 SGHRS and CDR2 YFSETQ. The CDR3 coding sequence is TGCGCCAGCAGCTTATTACCGGGACAGTACACTGAAGCTTTCTTT. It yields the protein CASSLLPGQYTEAFF.

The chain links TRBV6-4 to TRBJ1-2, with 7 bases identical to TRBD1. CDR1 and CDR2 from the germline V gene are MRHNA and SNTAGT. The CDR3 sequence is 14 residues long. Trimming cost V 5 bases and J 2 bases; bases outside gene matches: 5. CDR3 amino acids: CASSPGQANYGYTF. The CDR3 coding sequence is TGTGCCAGCAGTCCAGGACAGGCGAACTATGGCTACACCTTC.

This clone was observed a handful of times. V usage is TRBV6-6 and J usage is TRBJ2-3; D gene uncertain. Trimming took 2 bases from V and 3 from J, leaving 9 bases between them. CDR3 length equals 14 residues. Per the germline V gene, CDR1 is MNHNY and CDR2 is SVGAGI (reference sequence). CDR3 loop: CASSYVQVTDTQYF. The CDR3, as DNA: TGTGCCAGCAGTTACGTCCAAGTGACAGATACGCAGTATTTT.

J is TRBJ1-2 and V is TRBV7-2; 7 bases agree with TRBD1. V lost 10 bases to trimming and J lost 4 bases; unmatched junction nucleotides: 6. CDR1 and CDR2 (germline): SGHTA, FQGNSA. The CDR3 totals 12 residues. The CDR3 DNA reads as TGTGCCACCGAGACAGGGCCCTATGGCTACACCTTC. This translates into CATETGPYGYTF.

CDR3 sequence: CASSYRSPWTDTQYF. CDR3 nucleotide sequence: TGTGCCAGCAGTTACCGCTCACCTTGGACAGATACGCAGTATTTT. The chain uses TRBV6-6 and TRBJ2-3; no reliable D call. Trimming took off 2 bases at V and 3 bases at J, with 12 bases between the two ends. This CDR3 comprises 15 residues. The germline CDR1 and CDR2 sequences are MNHNY and SVGAGI (reference sequence).

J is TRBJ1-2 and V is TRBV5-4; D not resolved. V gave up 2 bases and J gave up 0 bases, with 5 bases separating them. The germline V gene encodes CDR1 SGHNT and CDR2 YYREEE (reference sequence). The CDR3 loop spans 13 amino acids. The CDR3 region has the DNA TGTGCCAGCAGCTTACCTCCTAACTATGGCTACACCTTC. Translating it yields CASSLPPNYGYTF.

The CDR3 protein is CASSQEAGTDTQYF. In DNA, the CDR3 is TGCGCCAGCAGCCAAGAGGCCGGGACAGATACGCAGTATTTT. The J gene is TRBJ2-3, the V gene TRBV4-3; no firm D call. Germline V lookup: CDR1 LGHNA, CDR2 YSLEER. The CDR3 contains 14 residues. Deletions cut 0 bases from V and 3 bases from J, with 7 bases between.

CDR3 loop: CASSYRQGVNTGELFF. CDR3 coding DNA: TGTGCCAGCAGCTACCGACAGGGGGTCAACACCGGGGAGCTGTTTTTT. This sequence joins TRBV5-5 and TRBJ2-2; 9 positions match TRBD1. V lost 3 bases and J lost 2; bases outside the gene matches: 5. This CDR3 contains 16 residues. CDR1 is SGHKS and CDR2 is YYEKEE in the germline V gene (reference sequence).

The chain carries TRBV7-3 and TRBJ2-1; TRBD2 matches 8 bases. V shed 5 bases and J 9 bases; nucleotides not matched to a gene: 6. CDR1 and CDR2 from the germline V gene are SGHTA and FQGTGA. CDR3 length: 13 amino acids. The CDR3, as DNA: TGTGCCAGCAGCACCTCGGGAGGGGCTGAGCAGTTCTTC. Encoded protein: CASSTSGGAEQFF. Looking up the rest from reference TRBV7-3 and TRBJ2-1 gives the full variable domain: GAGVSQTPSNKVTEKGKYVELRCDPISGHTALYWYRQSLGQGPEFLIYFQGTGAADDSGLPNDRFFAVRPEGSVSTLKIQRTERGDSAVYLCASSTSGGAEQFFGPGTRLTVL.

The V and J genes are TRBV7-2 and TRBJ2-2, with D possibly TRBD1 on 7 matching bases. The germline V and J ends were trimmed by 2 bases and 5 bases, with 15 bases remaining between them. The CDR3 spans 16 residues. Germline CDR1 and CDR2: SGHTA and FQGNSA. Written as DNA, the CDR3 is TGTGCCAGCAGCTTACTCCCAGGGGGGTGGACCGGGGAGCTGTTTTTT. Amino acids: CASSLLPGGWTGELFF.

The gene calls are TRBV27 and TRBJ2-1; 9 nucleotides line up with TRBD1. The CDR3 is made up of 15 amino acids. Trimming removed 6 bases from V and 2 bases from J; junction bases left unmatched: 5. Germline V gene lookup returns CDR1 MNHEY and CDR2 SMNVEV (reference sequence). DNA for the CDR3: TGTGCCAGCAGCCTTACAGGGGGCGCCTACAATGAGCAGTTCTTC. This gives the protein CASSLTGGAYNEQFF.

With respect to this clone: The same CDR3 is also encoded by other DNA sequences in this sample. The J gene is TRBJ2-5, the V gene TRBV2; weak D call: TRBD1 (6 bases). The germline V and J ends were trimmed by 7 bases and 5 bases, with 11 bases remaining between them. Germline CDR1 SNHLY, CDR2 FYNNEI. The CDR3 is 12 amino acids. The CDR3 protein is CASNQGRETQYF. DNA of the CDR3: TGTGCCAGCAATCAGGGGCGGGAGACCCAGTACTTC.

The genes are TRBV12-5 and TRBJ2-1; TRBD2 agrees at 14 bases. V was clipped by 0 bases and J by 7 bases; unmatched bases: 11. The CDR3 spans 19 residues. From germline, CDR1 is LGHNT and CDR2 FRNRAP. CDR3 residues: CASGLVLDGGLAGDNEQFF. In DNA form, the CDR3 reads TGTGCTAGTGGTTTGGTACTGGACGGGGGACTAGCGGGAGATAATGAGCAGTTCTTC.

CDR3 amino acids: CAIRGTGGGYGYTF. CDR3 nucleotides: TGTGCCATCAGGGGGACAGGGGGCGGCTATGGCTACACCTTC. J is TRBJ1-2 and V is TRBV10-3, with 12 bases matching TRBD1. Germline assignment: CDR1 ENHRY and CDR2 SYGVKD. This CDR3 is built from 14 residues. Trimming took 6 bases from V and 4 from J; bases not matched to a gene: 3.

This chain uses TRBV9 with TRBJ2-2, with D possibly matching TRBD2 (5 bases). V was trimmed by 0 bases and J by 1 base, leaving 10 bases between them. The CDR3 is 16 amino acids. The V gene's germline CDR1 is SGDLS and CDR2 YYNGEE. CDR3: CASSVAEGENTGELFF. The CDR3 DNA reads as TGTGCCAGCAGCGTAGCCGAGGGCGAGAACACCGGGGAGCTGTTTTTT.

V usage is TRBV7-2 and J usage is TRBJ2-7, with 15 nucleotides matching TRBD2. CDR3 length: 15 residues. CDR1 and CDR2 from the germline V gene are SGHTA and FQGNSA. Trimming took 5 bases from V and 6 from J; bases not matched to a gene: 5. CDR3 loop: CASSRQGLAGGEQYF. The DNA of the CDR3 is TGTGCCAGCAGCCGCCAGGGACTAGCGGGAGGCGAGCAGTACTTC.